Below, one T cell receptor (beta chain) is given with its context. Its antigen target is currently unknown. No base qualities exist here, and no much larger clone lies one base off it. The sample comes from a study of identical twins (dated by TCRdb to the mid-2010s). In the study overall: The study deep-sequenced TCR alpha and beta repertoires from monozygotic twins, unrelated adults of various ages and cord blood to test whether fetal clonotypes persist. To rule out contamination, the twin experiments were replicated at different times with different library preparation protocols.

The library was produced with 5' RACE. The sample was run on an Illumina HiSeq 2000. A universal primer binding site was introduced by template switching, and a unique molecular identifier was present in the final cDNA, enabling accurate counting of TCR cDNA molecules. Specific primers in the conserved constant-segment region were used to synthesize first-strand cDNA for the TCR alpha and beta chains. To control for contamination, each cDNA library was double barcoded with a SMART-Mk sample barcode plus Illumina barcodes. TruSeq adapter sequences along with Illumina sample barcodes were introduced in two successive PCR steps. TCR alpha and beta cDNA libraries were sequenced on the Illumina HiSeq platform with custom primers. The paper's processing steps were these. Unique molecular identifiers were extracted from raw reads with MiGEC, and CDR3 positions were determined with MiXCR. Recombination models were inferred per individual with the repgenHMM and IGoR tools using an EM algorithm. Shared clonotypes were analyzed with the tcR package in R, and sharing was normalized by the product of cloneset sizes. To study raw recombination free of thymic and clonal selection effects, out-of-frame nonproductive sequences were analyzed. The public reads were run again by TCRdb, first through fastp at Q25 and then through MiXCR, and only productive beta chains were kept. Identical CDR3 proteins give one entry, which carries the most common genes and DNA. In this record, the V and J calls reflect TCRdb's handling and not the investigators' own analysis. For this sample there are over 500,000 distinct CDR3 sequences; roughly 21% appear just once. The top ten clonotypes cover 0.91% of the sample.

Beyond this particular receptor, the publication reports: Compared with coincidental sharing between unrelated individuals, an excess of low generation-probability sequences was observed among out-of-frame TCR alpha sequences shared between twins. Fewer insertions were carried by abundant cord blood beta clonotypes, a similar but weaker trend appeared in young adult naive repertoires, and no such trend appeared in memory repertoires. Zero-insertion analyses could be partly confounded by invariant T cells such as MAIT and iNKT, though diverse VJ usage argued against such confounding for most clonotypes. The excess sharing between twins in beta out-of-frame sequences was weaker because fewer shared sequences reduced the signal-to-noise ratio. Recombination models systematically underestimated out-of-frame TCR alpha sharing in monozygotic twins but agreed with sharing between unrelated individuals. Because the same donors could not be followed over many years, the conclusions depended on cross-sectional statistical analysis.

V is clipped by 6 bases and J by 9 bases, and the sequence between their germline boundaries is 21 bases long. CDR1 and CDR2 are drawn from the germline V gene: MNHNS, SASEGT. Including the terminal cysteine and phenylalanine, the CDR3 comprises 16 residues. The read is trimmed to its CDR3 DNA, 48 bases read in frame from base 1. All donors were healthy Caucasians. The twin cohort comprised three pairs of female monozygotic twins, all aged roughly 18 to 30 years. Positive isolation kits from Invitrogen were used to isolate the CD4+ and CD8+ T cell populations. These sequences were also reported in another study, on T cells expressing NK-cell markers. In that second paper, the authors write: Three sorted T-cell subsets (CD3+CD56+NKG2C+, CD3+CD56+NKG2C- and CD3+CD56-NKG2C+) from 7 to 9 donors had their TCR beta-chain repertoires profiled. Among the eight sequenced donors, seven were HCMV-seropositive and one was HCMV-seronegative. To restrict sorting to alphabetaTCR-expressing T cells, an anti-gammadeltaTCR antibody was added in several experiments. For 5 or 6 donors, the dominant CD3+CD56+NKG2C+ clonotypes were among the top 10 CD8+ clonotypes and accounted for 1.0-7.0% of CD8+ T cells. Those dominant clonotypes were again the most abundant among CD3+CD56-NKG2C+ cells in a few donors, at about 28.3-65%. Whether the expanded NKG2C-expressing T cell clones were specific for HCMV antigens was left unclear. Randomly selected healthy volunteers, three men and five women, were used as the eight sequenced donors. HCMV-specific IgG was detected in serum with a commercial ELISA kit to determine HCMV serostatus. MIGEC was used to demultiplex reads and group reads by UMI, and MiTCR was used to assemble and quantify clonotypes. To remove erroneous sequences, TCR cDNA sequences were retained only when supported by two or more reads. The tcR package was used for downstream repertoire analysis, with clonotypes matched between fractions based on CDR3 nucleotide sequence plus V segment. VDJmatch was used to annotate antigen specificity against VDJdb, with one amino acid substitution allowed in CDR3.

Recombination connected TRBV6-1 to TRBJ1-6; the D gene remains uncertain. The sequence derives from a woman under 30 in good health. The specimen sequenced was CD4+ T cells sorted from blood. CDR3 reads: CASSLGRDRHISPLHF. The DNA is TGTGCCAGCAGCCTTGGACGGGATAGGCATATTTCACCCCTCCACTTT.